This passage covers 26 T cell receptor beta chains from one sample sequenced in a study of molecular identifiers for immune sequencing clone quantification. TCRdb passed the PCR reads through MiXCR, listing each CDR3 protein once. The sample records approximately 590,000 distinct CDR3 sequences, over 25% being singletons. Input material: naive CD8+ T cells from blood, with Jurkat cell RNA spiked in. Subset described: FACS-sorted CD8+CD4-CCR7+CD45RA+ naive T cells. These receptor sequences come from a human donor in good health. Some libraries in this study had Jurkat cell RNA spiked in.

This clonotype was picked up many times. The chain carries TRBV20-1 and TRBJ1-3; D is uncertain. V was pared by 5 bases and J by 3 bases, with 8 bases between. The CDR3 extends over 12 amino acids. The germline V gene has CDR1 DFQATT and CDR2 SNEGSKA (reference sequence). CDR3 sequence reads: CSAGFGGNTIYF. The CDR3 DNA reads as TGCAGTGCTGGGTTCGGTGGAAACACCATATATTTT.

This clonotype occurred once. The chain employs TRBV21-1 and TRBJ2-2. TRBV21-1 is designated a pseudogene. The CDR3 covers 16 residues. The DNA for the CDR3 is TGTGCCAGCCCCAGACCGTTAGGGTTGGGCACCGGGGAGCTGTTTTTT. Its translation: CASPRPLGLGTGELFF.

This clonotype has at least ten counts. The rearrangement links TRBV13 to TRBJ1-5, with D uncertain. This CDR3 comprises 16 residues. Trimming took 2 bases from V and 4 from J, leaving 15 bases between them. CDR1 is PRHDT, CDR2 FYEKMQ, per germline (reference sequence). The CDR3 here is CASSLSIGRRNQPQHF. CDR3 bases: TGTGCCAGCAGCTTATCTATAGGGCGGAGAAATCAGCCCCAGCATTTT.

In regard to this clonotype: This may be a read error, as it is one base from a much larger clone. The V call is TRBV5-1, the J call TRBJ2-7; the D gene could be TRBD1 or TRBD2 (6 bases each). This CDR3 is built from 17 residues. Germline V gene sequence: CDR1 SGHRS, CDR2 YFSETQ. V shed 4 bases and J shed 2 bases, with 22 bases lying between them. CDR3: CASSPVGGARGPYEQYF. CDR3 DNA: TGCGCCAGCAGCCCGGTGGGTGGAGCCCGGGGGCCCTACGAGCAGTACTTC.

The table lists this clonotype with many counts. The chain combines TRBV5-5 with TRBJ1-1; no firm D call. CDR1 is SGHKS, CDR2 YYEKEE, per germline (reference sequence). Between the trimmed V and J ends, which lost 0 bases and 7 bases, there was a span of 13 bases. This CDR3 region has 14 residues. CDR3 DNA: TGTGCCAGCAGCTTGGCCGATGGCAGCTATGAAGCTTTCTTT. Its protein product is CASSLADGSYEAFF.

As for this clonotype: One base away lies a much larger clone, so this may be a sequencing read error. The chain employs TRBV28 and TRBJ1-4; D is ambiguous. The CDR3 spans 14 residues. Germline V CDR1 and CDR2: MDHEN, SYDVKM. The CDR3 region has the DNA TGTGCCGGCAGTGTACGCCGGGCACGCGGAAAACTGTTTTTT. It encodes CAGSVRRARGKLFF. Full variable domain (missing parts from reference TRBV28 and TRBJ1-4): DVKVTQSSRYLVKRTGEKVFLECVQDMDHENMFWYRQDPGLGLRLIYFSYDVKMKEKGDIPEGYSVSREKKERFSLILESASTNQTSMYLCAGSVRRARGKLFFGSGTQLSVL.

This clonotype was seen many times. CDR3 coding DNA: TGTGCCAGCAGTAATCAGGATTACAATCAGCCCCAGCATTTT. Translated: CASSNQDYNQPQHF. The rearrangement links TRBV6-5 to TRBJ1-5; D is unclear. Germline CDR1 and CDR2: MNHEY and SVGAGI. This CDR3 region has 14 residues. V shed 5 bases and J shed 3 bases, with 11 bases lying between them.

The rearrangement uses TRBV19 and TRBJ2-7; 9 bases are shared with TRBD1. This CDR3 is built from 14 residues. Looked up from germline, CDR1 is LNHDA and CDR2 is SQIVND (reference sequence). J gave up 4 bases and V 9 bases, and 10 bases lay outside the gene matches. CDR3 DNA: TGTGCCAGCACGACTACAGGGGGCTTATACGAGCAGTACTTC. Translated, it gives CASTTTGGLYEQYF.

Worth noting for this clonotype: A much larger clone lies one base from this, so it may be a read error. The chain joins TRBV6-6 to TRBJ2-3, with D possibly TRBD1 on 5 matching bases. The V and J ends lost 7 bases and 4 bases respectively, with 21 bases between them. This CDR3 has 16 amino acids. Germline V gives CDR1 MNHNY, CDR2 SVGAGI (reference sequence). CDR3 coding DNA: TGTGCCAGCATCGAGAGCCGGGCCAGGGTTTCAGATACGCAGTATTTT. Its translation: CASIESRARVSDTQYF.

Regarding this clonotype: A read error is possible here, since a much larger clone lies one base away. The genes are TRBV7-9 and TRBJ2-3, with 10 nucleotides matching TRBD1. Germline loops: CDR1 SEHNR, CDR2 FQNEAQ (reference sequence). CDR3 length equals 14 residues. CDR3 coding DNA: TGTGCCAGCAGCCGGGACAGGGGTAGAGATACGCAGTGTTTT. Translation: CASSRDRGRDTQCF.

This clonotype was seen a few times. CDR3 sequence (DNA): TGCGCCAGCAGCTTGTCCTCCCCATCGACCACTGAAGCTTTCTTT. Protein: CASSLSSPSTTEAFF. The chain carries TRBV5-1 and TRBJ1-1, with D hard to call. The CDR3 sequence is 15 residues long. Germline V gives CDR1 SGHRS, CDR2 YFSETQ. The germline V and J ends were trimmed by 1 base and 4 bases, with 14 bases remaining between them.

The chain has TRBV20-1 and TRBJ2-7; D is possibly TRBD1 or TRBD2 (5 bases each). The CDR3 sequence is 12 residues long. Trimming took off 1 base at V and 3 bases at J, with 7 bases between the two ends. The germline gives CDR1 DFQATT, CDR2 SNEGSKA (reference sequence). CDR3 region: CSARVGDYEQYF. CDR3 coding DNA: TGCAGTGCTAGAGTGGGGGACTACGAGCAGTACTTC.

Points on this clonotype: Likely a read error: the CDR3 ends without its conserved phenylalanine or tryptophan. The chain uses TRBV4-3 and TRBJ1-2; 10 positions agree with TRBD1. The V and J ends lost 1 base and 7 bases, in that order; junction bases with no gene match: 9. Per germline, CDR1 LGHNA and CDR2 YSLEER. The CDR3 length is 16 residues. CDR3 sequence: CASSQAPGTGVPGYTL. CDR3 nucleotides: TGCGCCAGCAGCCAAGCTCCGGGGACAGGGGTCCCTGGCTACACCCTC.

V usage is TRBV11-2 and J usage is TRBJ1-3; D uncertain. Between the trimmed V and J ends, which lost 7 bases and 4 bases, there was a span of 17 bases. The CDR3 has 15 amino acids. CDR1 SGHAT and CDR2 FQNNGV come from the germline V gene. The CDR3 region is CASTVPKMGGNTIYF. In DNA, the CDR3 is TGTGCCAGCACCGTACCAAAAATGGGCGGAAACACCATATATTTT.

This clonotype came up many times. The rearrangement uses TRBV27 and TRBJ2-3; D ambiguous. V was trimmed by 3 bases and J by 0 bases, leaving 10 bases between them. The CDR3 totals 15 residues. Germline loops: CDR1 MNHEY, CDR2 SMNVEV (reference sequence). CDR3 sequence reads: CASSFIAFSTDTQYF. Here the CDR3 DNA reads TGTGCCAGCAGTTTTATCGCATTTAGCACAGATACGCAGTATTTT.

As to this clonotype: It may be a read error: a sequence one base away is much more abundant. The chain carries TRBV30 and TRBJ2-7; TRBD1 or TRBD2 may be the D gene (5 bases each). CDR1 and CDR2 (germline): GTSNPN, SVGIG (reference sequence). This CDR3 comprises 13 residues. As DNA, the CDR3 is TGTGCCAGGAGTGGGGGACCCTCGGGCGAGCAGTACTTC. Amino acids: CARSGGPSGEQYF.

There are many counts of this clonotype. The chain links TRBV19 to TRBJ2-2; 7 positions match TRBD2. With 5 bases clipped from V and 2 bases from J, the junction kept 5 bases outside the gene matches. The CDR3 is 15 amino acids. Germline assignment: CDR1 LNHDA and CDR2 SQIVND (reference sequence). CDR3 DNA sequence: TGTGCCAGTAGTGCGGCTAGCGGAAACACCGGGGAGCTGTTTTTT. This translates into CASSAASGNTGELFF.

The table lists this clonotype with a few counts. At one end the junction does not follow the germline gene, possibly because of a read error. The chain couples TRBV2 to TRBJ2-2; D possibly corresponds to TRBD2 (6 bases). Germline CDR1 is SNHLY and CDR2 is FYNNEI. The CDR3 extends over 14 amino acids. The CDR3 DNA reads TGTACCAGCAGCGAACCTAGCGCCACCGGGGAGCTGTTTTTT. It codes for CTSSEPSATGELFF.

This clonotype was seen more than once but under ten times. V usage is TRBV12-3 or TRBV12-4 and J usage is TRBJ1-1; no clear D gene. The CDR3 runs to 12 residues. Trimming took 2 bases from V and 11 from J, leaving 12 bases between them. The CDR3 reads CASSLTGLTAFF. CDR3 nucleotide sequence: TGTGCCAGCAGTTTAACGGGGTTAACGGCTTTCTTT.

The chain combines TRBV7-3 with TRBJ2-1; TRBD2 matches 10 bases. CDR1 and CDR2 from the germline V gene are SGHTA and FQGTGA. The CDR3 has 16 residues. V lost 4 bases and J lost 0; bases outside the gene matches: 3. The CDR3 region has the DNA TGTGCCAGCAGCTCACTAGCGGGGAGCTCCTACAATGAGCAGTTCTTC. Its protein is CASSSLAGSSYNEQFF.

In regard to this clonotype: This may stem from a read error, because a much larger clone lies one nucleotide away. J is TRBJ2-4 and V is TRBV19; D is unclear. Germline V CDR1 and CDR2: LNHDA, SQIVND (reference sequence). CDR3 length: 15 residues. This CDR3 is CGSSIDDGSGNIQYF. The CDR3 region has the DNA TGTGGCAGTAGTATAGACGATGGCTCTGGAAACATTCAGTACTTC.

This clonotype was observed a handful of times. This clone may be a read error of a much larger clone one base away. The chain has TRBV7-9 and TRBJ1-5; D is undetermined. V lost 2 bases and J lost 3, with 5 bases in between. Germline V gene lookup returns CDR1 SEHNR and CDR2 FQNEAQ (reference sequence). This CDR3 is built from 13 residues. The CDR3 is CASSLHANQPQHF. The CDR3 nucleotides read TGTGCCAGCAGCTTACACGCCAATCAGCCCCAGCATTTT.

This clonotype was seen at least ten times. This rearrangement joins TRBV7-9 to TRBJ2-7; 7 nucleotides align to TRBD2. V lost 5 bases and J lost 3; bases outside the gene matches: 7. From germline, CDR1 is SEHNR and CDR2 FQNEAQ (reference sequence). This CDR3 is 14 amino acids long. The CDR3 nucleotides read TGTGCCAGCAGCCACGGGACTACCCTCTACGAGCAGTACTTC. Translation gives CASSHGTTLYEQYF.

The J gene is TRBJ2-7, the V gene TRBV5-1; 8 positions agree with TRBD2. The germline V gene has CDR1 SGHRS and CDR2 YFSETQ. The junction had 7 bases not matched to a gene; V was cut back by 1 base and J by 4 bases. CDR3 length equals 15 residues. In nucleotides, the CDR3 is TGCGCCAGCAGCTTGACAACTAGCGGAGAATACGAGCAGTACTTC. This sequence encodes CASSLTTSGEYEQYF.

The V gene is TRBV7-9, the J gene TRBJ1-2; weak D call: TRBD1 (6 bases). V lost 2 bases and J 0 bases, leaving 19 bases between the germline ends. Germline V gene lookup returns CDR1 SEHNR and CDR2 FQNEAQ (reference sequence). CDR3 length: 18 amino acids. For the CDR3, the DNA is TGTGCCAGCAGCTTACGGTGGACAGAGGGGGAACCTAACTATGGCTACACCTTC. Amino acids: CASSLRWTEGEPNYGYTF.

There are a few counts of this clonotype. DNA for the CDR3: TGTGCCTGCAAGTGGAGTGCAGGACTAGCGTCCGGGGAGCTGTTTTTT. It codes for CACKWSAGLASGELFF. The chain combines TRBV6-2 or TRBV6-3 with TRBJ2-2; 9 nucleotides line up with TRBD2. The junction had 16 bases not matched to a gene; V was cut back by 11 bases and J by 6 bases. Looked up from germline, CDR1 is MNHEY and CDR2 is SVGEGT. The CDR3 extends over 16 amino acids.